This T cell receptor (beta chain) comes out of a study of graft-versus-host responses after intestinal transplantation. Study-wide findings and caveats: Some GvH clones were seen earlier in gut or blood, suggesting intestinal origin. Individuals carrying graft-donor T cell macrochimerism showed high graft-versus-host to host-versus-graft clonal ratios in allografts.

Assay: immunoSEQ multiplex PCR; the TCRdb copy retains only in-frame clones and omits some. This sample has 100,000 or so clones, with 91% found just once. This CDR3 is 12 amino acids long. Germline CDR1 SEHNR, CDR2 FQNEAQ (reference sequence). V was clipped by 5 bases and J by 4 bases, with 9 bases between them. Regarding this clone: Its antigen is not identified.

The chain has TRBV7-9 and TRBJ2-7; perhaps TRBD1 as D (5 bases). This TCR was recovered from a human donor who was the organ donor for an intestinal transplant. The sequences come from unstimulated CD4+ T cells sorted from spleen or lymph node cells, collected before transplant. CDR3 region: CASSQDSYEQYF. CDR3 DNA sequence: TGTGCCAGCAGCCAAGACAGTTACGAGCAGTACTTC. The full variable domain, in which reference TRBV7-9 and TRBJ2-7 provide the parts outside the CDR3, is DTGVSQNPRHKITKRGQNVTFRCDPISEHNRLYWYRQTLGQGPEFLTYFQNEAQLEKSRLLSDRFSAERPKGSFSTLEIQRTEQGDSAMYLCASSQDSYEQYFGPGTRLTVT.